What follows are 20 T cell receptor beta chains derived from one specimen sequenced in a study of T cell clonality in common variable immunodeficiency. Sequenced by immunoSEQ multiplex PCR; TCRdb stores in-frame clones only, minus some. This sample carries some 28,000 clones, none of them present only once. The sample was peripheral blood mononuclear cells. The source is a person aged 18 to 75 in good health.

This clone showed up many times. Read sequence stops 3 residues before the CDR3 end, and the germline J gene provides the missing end. V and J are TRBV29-1 and TRBJ2-5; 10 nucleotides agree with TRBD1. Unmatched junction bases numbered 2, after V lost 4 bases and J lost 3 bases. The CDR3 totals 13 residues. The germline gives CDR1 SQVTM, CDR2 ANQGSEA. The DNA read from the CDR3 is TGCAGCGTTGCGGACAGGGGGAAAGAGACC. It codes for CSVADRGKET. The whole CDR3 reads CSVADRGKETQYF.

This clone was seen ten or more times. Read coverage stops 3 residues before the CDR3 terminus; the germline J gene supplies the remainder. This sequence joins TRBV6-1 and TRBJ1-5; 8 bases align to TRBD1. With V trimmed by 4 bases and J by 4 bases, 6 bases remained unmatched. The CDR3 consists of 15 residues. From germline, CDR1 is MNHNS and CDR2 SASEGT. CDR3 amino acids: CASSADRGTNQPQHF. Incomplete CDR3 DNA: TGTGCCAGCAGTGCCGACAGGGGTACGAATCAGCCC.

This clone was detected many times. The read terminates 3 residues before the CDR3 end, so the remaining end is supplied by the germline J gene. This chain uses TRBV30 with TRBJ2-2, with unresolved D. Trimming pared 3 bases from V and 7 bases from J, leaving 21 bases between. There are 16 residues in the CDR3. CDR1 GTSNPN and CDR2 SVGIG come from the germline V gene (reference sequence). The sequenced part of the CDR3 DNA is TGTGCCTGGAGCCAACGCGCCGCCTTGGTTGGCGGGGAG. Protein sequence: CAWSQRAALVGGE. The complete CDR3 protein is CAWSQRAALVGGELFF.

As for this clone: The read comes to an end 3 residues before the CDR3 does, leaving the germline J gene to fill in the end. This specimen includes other DNA sequences encoding the same CDR3. V usage is TRBV7-9 and J usage is TRBJ2-7; no reliable D call. This CDR3 has 13 amino acids. Germline lookup yields CDR1 SEHNR and CDR2 FQNEAQ (reference sequence). The chain's CDR3 is CSSSPTFGNEQYF. CDR3 DNA (partial): TGTAGCAGCAGCCCGACATTCGGTAACGAG.

This clone was observed many times. The read gets to within 3 residues of the CDR3 end, and the germline J gene fills in the rest. This chain joins TRBV5-6 and TRBJ1-5; D unresolved. Germline V gives CDR1 SGHDT, CDR2 YYEEEE. The CDR3 is made up of 14 amino acids. V lost 2 bases to trimming and J lost 0 bases, with 6 bases between them. CDR3 DNA (partial): TGTGCCAGCAGCTTCGCCGGTAGCAATCAGCCC. Protein product: CASSFAGSNQP. The whole CDR3 protein is CASSFAGSNQPQHF.

This clone showed up many times. The read finishes 3 residues shy of the CDR3 end, and the germline J gene is used to complete it. The V gene is TRBV20-1, the J gene TRBJ2-2, with 8 bases lining up with TRBD1. Unmatched junction bases numbered 6, after V lost 3 bases and J lost 0 bases. This CDR3 has 16 amino acids. The V gene's germline CDR1 is DFQATT and CDR2 SNEGSKA (reference sequence). The DNA read from the CDR3 is TGCAGTGCTAGGGTCAGGGGGCGAGCGAACACCGGGGAG. It codes for CSARVRGRANTGE. The whole CDR3 is CSARVRGRANTGELFF.

Ten or more counts support this clone. The observed sequence ends 3 residues before the CDR3 terminus, with the missing tail filled in from the germline J gene. The rearrangement joins TRBV19 to TRBJ1-4; possibly TRBD1 for D (5 bases). CDR1 LNHDA and CDR2 SQIVND come from the germline V gene (reference sequence). Trimming removed 8 bases from V and 0 bases from J, with 10 bases in between. There are 14 residues in the CDR3. The CDR3 reads CASARGATNEKLFF. Incomplete CDR3 DNA: TGTGCCAGTGCGAGGGGAGCAACTAATGAAAAA.

This clone was recorded at least ten times. The sequence runs out 3 residues before the end of the CDR3; the remainder is reconstructed from the germline J gene. The gene calls are TRBV7-2 and TRBJ1-4; the D is unclear. Germline values: CDR1 SGHTA, CDR2 FQGNSA. This CDR3 spans 14 amino acids. Trimming shortened V by 1 base and J by 5 bases, and 8 bases separated the two germline ends. The sequenced CDR3 bases are TGTGCCAGCAGCTTAGGTCCTCGGAATGAAAAA. Translated: CASSLGPRNEK. The complete CDR3 reads CASSLGPRNEKLFF.

Many counts were recorded for this clone. The missing CDR3 end, 3 residues past where the read stops, is filled in from the germline J gene. The chain is built from TRBV5-1 and TRBJ2-7; 9 bases agree with TRBD1. There are 15 residues in the CDR3. The ends lost 0 bases at V and 3 bases at J; junction bases unmatched: 4. Germline CDR1 reads SGHRS; CDR2 reads YFSETQ. CDR3 sequence: CASSLATGGVYEQYF. CDR3 DNA, as far as it was read: TGCGCCAGCAGCTTGGCGACAGGGGGTGTCTACGAG.

Remarks on this clone: The read ends 3 residues before the CDR3 terminus; that terminus is restored from the germline J gene. The genes are TRBV19 and TRBJ2-3; maybe TRBD2 (5 bases). The CDR3 runs 17 residues. The germline V and J ends were trimmed by 5 bases and 0 bases, with 18 bases remaining between them. The germline CDR1 and CDR2 sequences are LNHDA and SQIVND (reference sequence). CDR3 DNA, as far as it was read: TGTGCCAGTAGTCCCGATCTGGTGAGGACTAGCACAGATACG. Protein sequence: CASSPDLVRTSTDT. The whole CDR3 protein is CASSPDLVRTSTDTQYF.

The CDR3: CASSLGTGSYEQYF. CDR3 DNA (partial): TGTGCCAGCAGCTTAGGGACTGGGTCCTACGAG. The chain combines TRBV11-3 with TRBJ2-7; tentatively, D is TRBD2 (5 bases). The missing CDR3 end, 3 residues past where the read stops, is filled in from the germline J gene. CDR1 and CDR2 (germline): SGHNT, YENEEA. This CDR3 comprises 14 residues. Trimming took off 1 base at V and 1 base at J, with 8 bases between the two ends.

This clone was detected only a few times. The observed sequence ends 3 residues before the CDR3 terminus, with the missing tail filled in from the germline J gene. J is TRBJ1-5 and V is TRBV7-2; tentative D call: TRBD1 (5 bases). This CDR3 spans 13 amino acids. CDR1 and CDR2 (germline): SGHTA, FQGNSA. The V and J ends lost 7 bases and 9 bases respectively, with 16 bases between them. The DNA read from the CDR3 is TGTGCCAGCACCCCCGAGCGGGGGGGGCCC. Encoded protein: CASTPERGGP. The CDR3 in full is CASTPERGGPQHF.

A word on this clone: The read ends 3 residues early relative to the CDR3; the germline J gene fills the gap. This chain joins TRBV11-3 and TRBJ2-7, with 9 bases aligning to TRBD1. The CDR3 totals 15 residues. The germline V gene encodes CDR1 SGHNT and CDR2 YENEEA. Unmatched junction bases numbered 6, after V lost 0 bases and J lost 6 bases. The part of the CDR3 DNA that was read is TGTGCCAGCAGCTTAGATGGGACAGGGTCTCCCGAG. Amino acid sequence: CASSLDGTGSPE. The full CDR3 reads CASSLDGTGSPEQYF.

This clone was seen repeatedly, ten times or more. The read stops 3 residues short of the end of the CDR3; the missing end is completed from the germline J gene. V gene TRBV19 combines with J gene TRBJ2-3, with 10 bases lining up with TRBD2. CDR3 length: 15 residues. V shed 6 bases, J shed 3 bases, and the junction held 6 bases outside the gene matches. Germline V lookup: CDR1 LNHDA, CDR2 SQIVND (reference sequence). The sequenced part of the CDR3 DNA is TGTGCCAGTAGGCCTTCGGGACTAGCGACAGATACG. This encodes CASRPSGLATDT. The CDR3 reads in full as CASRPSGLATDTQYF.

This clone was seen only a few times. The CDR3 is cut off 3 residues early in the read; its end comes from the germline J gene. V gene TRBV2 combines with J gene TRBJ2-7, with D perhaps matching TRBD1 (5 bases). This CDR3 has 14 residues. CDR1 SNHLY and CDR2 FYNNEI come from the germline V gene. Between the trimmed V and J ends, which lost 7 bases and 4 bases, there was a span of 17 bases. The CDR3 bases that were read are TGTGCCAGCATCAAGACAGTCGGATGGTACGAG. Translated, it gives CASIKTVGWYE. The CDR3 reads in full as CASIKTVGWYEQYF.

The CDR3 loop reads CASSLVDSLYEQYF. Partial CDR3 DNA: TGTGCCAGCAGCTTAGTTGACAGTCTCTACGAG. The chain uses TRBV11-2 and TRBJ2-7, with D perhaps matching TRBD1 (5 bases). Read coverage stops 3 residues before the CDR3 terminus; the germline J gene supplies the remainder. The CDR3 length is 14 residues. Germline CDR1 is SGHAT and CDR2 is FQNNGV. V gave up 1 base and J gave up 3 bases, with 10 bases separating them.

This clone was seen at least ten times. The CDR3 end is not reached by the read, which stops 3 residues before it; the germline J gene fills it in. The rearrangement links TRBV19 to TRBJ2-3, with 10 positions matching TRBD2. V gave up 5 bases and J gave up 6 bases; unmatched junction bases: 17. Germline lookup yields CDR1 LNHDA and CDR2 SQIVND (reference sequence). This CDR3 region has 18 residues. The part of the CDR3 DNA that was read is TGTGCCAGTAGTGACGGACTGTTTCTAGCGGGGGTAGGTGATACG. This codes for CASSDGLFLAGVGDT. The entire CDR3 protein is CASSDGLFLAGVGDTQYF.

This clone was counted at least ten times. The read comes to an end 3 residues before the CDR3 does, leaving the germline J gene to fill in the end. The sample carries other DNA sequences with the same CDR3. This rearrangement joins TRBV6-4 to TRBJ2-1; TRBD1 is a possible D gene (5 bases). The germline CDR1 and CDR2 sequences are MRHNA and SNTAGT. This CDR3 region has 14 residues. Trimming stripped 3 bases from V and 6 bases from J, with 12 bases between. CDR3 DNA (partial): TGTGCCAGCAGTGAAGTCGAACAGGCCAATGAG. This codes for CASSEVEQANE. The CDR3 in its entirety is CASSEVEQANEQFF.

This clone was seen at least ten times. The CDR3 end falls 3 residues outside the read, so it is completed with the germline J gene. The chain employs TRBV18 and TRBJ2-1; possible D gene TRBD2, 6 bases. In germline, CDR1 is KGHSH, CDR2 LQKENI. V was shortened by 0 bases and J by 5 bases, with 8 bases between the two germline ends. The CDR3 totals 14 residues. The CDR3 spells CASSPPGLNNEQFF. CDR3 DNA (partial): TGTGCCAGCTCACCACCGGGACTGAACAATGAG.

In its sample, this clone was seen many times. The sequence runs out 3 residues before the end of the CDR3; the remainder is reconstructed from the germline J gene. This chain connects TRBV6-2 or TRBV6-3 to TRBJ1-2; 9 nucleotides line up with TRBD1. CDR1 and CDR2 (germline): MNHEY, SVGEGT. V lost 2 bases and J lost 4; bases outside the gene matches: 8. CDR3 size: 16 residues. Partial CDR3 DNA: TGTGCCAGCAGTTACACGGGGACAGGGATGATCTATGGC. This sequence encodes CASSYTGTGMIYG. The whole CDR3 sequence reads CASSYTGTGMIYGYTF.